What follows are 16 T cell receptor beta chains derived from one specimen sequenced in a study of blood T cell repertoires in COVID-19. Repertoires were generated with immunoSEQ multiplex PCR, while TCRdb's copy carries only in-frame clones and drops some. The sample yields 50,000 to 65,000 clones, roughly 87% seen once. Material: peripheral blood. Receptors were obtained from a woman older than 75 with COVID-19, enrolled during active disease.

Only one count was recorded for this clone. J is TRBJ2-7 and V is TRBV5-1; the D is unclear. The V end lost 2 bases, the J end lost 6 bases, and 9 bases lay between the germline ends. Germline assignment: CDR1 SGHRS and CDR2 YFSETQ. The CDR3 totals 12 residues. As DNA, the CDR3 is TGCGCCAGCAGCTTTTCGTTAGCCGAGCAGTACTTC. This sequence encodes CASSFSLAEQYF.

The chain recombines TRBV19 with TRBJ2-6; 8 positions match TRBD1. CDR3 length: 17 amino acids. The germline V gene has CDR1 LNHDA and CDR2 SQIVND (reference sequence). V dropped 8 bases and J dropped 4; count of bases not matched to a gene: 13. The CDR3 DNA reads TGTGCCAGTGAGGGAGGACAGGGCCGATTCGGGGCCAACGTCCTGACTTTC. Its translation is CASEGGQGRFGANVLTF.

The V gene is TRBV29-1, the J gene TRBJ2-2, with TRBD1 identical over 8 bases. The CDR3 spans 17 residues. J was trimmed by 4 bases and V by 3 bases; bases with no gene match: 13. Germline CDR1 SQVTM, CDR2 ANQGSEA. The CDR3 sequence: CSVESSGTGYFTGELFF. CDR3 bases: TGCAGCGTTGAGAGTTCCGGGACAGGATATTTCACCGGGGAGCTGTTTTTT.

The rearrangement joins TRBV19 to TRBJ1-2, with 9 positions matching TRBD1. CDR3 size: 12 residues. Germline-derived CDR1 and CDR2 are LNHDA and SQIVND (reference sequence). V trimming: 7 bases; J trimming: 5 bases; junction bases outside the gene matches: 2. CDR3 sequence (DNA): TGTGCCAGTACAGGGACAGGGTATGGCTACACCTTC. Translation gives CASTGTGYGYTF.

This clone was picked up one time. The V and J genes are TRBV18 and TRBJ1-1, with D tentatively TRBD1 (5 bases). Germline V lookup: CDR1 KGHSH, CDR2 LQKENI. V lost 5 bases to trimming and J lost 3 bases, with 19 bases between them. The CDR3 loop spans 16 amino acids. CDR3 sequence (DNA): TGTGCCAGCTCAATATTACCCCAGGGCGGGGACACTGAAGCTTTCTTT. This encodes CASSILPQGGDTEAFF.

The rearrangement joins TRBV5-1 to TRBJ2-2; 8 nucleotides agree with TRBD2. V was pared by 4 bases and J by 1 base, with 0 bases of the junction left unmatched. Germline V gene data show CDR1 as SGHRS and CDR2 as YFSETQ. The CDR3 extends over 14 amino acids. CDR3 coding DNA: TGCGCCAGCAGCCTAGCGGGGAACACCGGGGAGCTGTTTTTT. This sequence encodes CASSLAGNTGELFF.

The chain combines TRBV9 with TRBJ1-1, with D hard to call. Germline CDR1 and CDR2: SGDLS and YYNGEE. The V gene lost 0 bases and the J gene lost 1 base, with 7 bases spanning the gap. The CDR3 sequence is 14 residues long. The CDR3 here is CASSVGSGNTEAFF. As DNA, the CDR3 is TGTGCCAGCAGCGTAGGGTCAGGGAACACTGAAGCTTTCTTT.

V and J are TRBV5-1 and TRBJ1-2; 8 positions match TRBD1. The CDR3 sequence is 12 residues long. Germline trimming cut 3 bases from V and 6 bases from J; bases unmatched to any gene: 1. Germline V gene sequence: CDR1 SGHRS, CDR2 YFSETQ. The CDR3, as DNA: TGCGCCAGCAGCTCACAGGGGGATGGCTACACCTTC. This encodes CASSSQGDGYTF.

This sequence joins TRBV19 and TRBJ1-4; 9 bases are shared with TRBD1. Trimming cost V 2 bases and J 7 bases; bases outside gene matches: 8. Germline CDR1 and CDR2: LNHDA and SQIVND (reference sequence). The CDR3 is 16 amino acids. As DNA, the CDR3 is TGTGCCAGTAGTATAACGTTGGGGACAGGGCTTGAAAAACTGTTTTTT. Translation: CASSITLGTGLEKLFF.

This chain uses TRBV3-1 (or the pseudogene TRBV3-2) with TRBJ2-6; TRBD1 is a possible D gene (6 bases). Germline values: CDR1 LGHDT, CDR2 YNNKEL (reference sequence). CDR3 length: 15 amino acids. With 4 bases removed from V and 0 bases from J, the gap between germline ends came to 7 bases. The CDR3, as DNA: TGTGCCAGCAGCCTACAGGGCTCTGGGGCCAACGTCCTGACTTTC. Translation: CASSLQGSGANVLTF.

V and J are TRBV19 and TRBJ1-1, with a possible D match to TRBD1 (6 bases). The V gene's germline CDR1 is LNHDA and CDR2 SQIVND (reference sequence). The V and J ends lost 5 bases and 2 bases respectively, with 15 bases between them. This CDR3 contains 15 residues. The chain's CDR3 is CASSWGPGVNTEAFF. The CDR3 bases are TGTGCCAGTAGTTGGGGGCCAGGGGTTAACACTGAAGCTTTCTTT.

This clone was detected only once. V and J are TRBV19 and TRBJ2-6; 7 bases line up with TRBD1. Germline V gene sequence: CDR1 LNHDA, CDR2 SQIVND (reference sequence). The CDR3 consists of 16 residues. Unmatched junction bases numbered 4, after V lost 5 bases and J lost 0 bases. CDR3 DNA: TGTGCCAGTAGTCCCCGACAGGGCTCTGGGGCCAACGTCCTGACTTTC. It translates to CASSPRQGSGANVLTF.

The J gene is TRBJ1-2, the V gene TRBV5-1; the match to TRBD1 covers 7 bases. CDR1 is SGHRS, CDR2 YFSETQ, per germline. The CDR3 covers 13 residues. The trim removed 7 bases at V and 8 bases at J, leaving 11 bases unmatched. CDR3 in DNA: TGCGCCAGCCGCCCGACAGGGTGGGAGGGCTACACCTTC. The encoded protein is CASRPTGWEGYTF.

The chain couples TRBV6-5 to TRBJ1-2; TRBD1 agrees at 7 bases. Germline V gives CDR1 MNHEY, CDR2 SVGAGI. The V segment lost 7 bases and the J segment 5 bases; nucleotides outside the gene matches: 7. This CDR3 spans 13 amino acids. Here the CDR3 reads CASNTGTVYGYTF. Here the CDR3 DNA reads TGTGCCAGCAACACCGGGACAGTATATGGCTACACCTTC.

This clone appeared a few times. V and J are TRBV30 and TRBJ2-7, with a weak D call TRBD1 (6 bases). Germline CDR1 and CDR2: GTSNPN and SVGIG (reference sequence). The CDR3 loop spans 13 amino acids. V lost 4 bases and J lost 5, with 15 bases in between. DNA for the CDR3: TGTGCCTGGATGTTGAGGGGGTCAGACGAGCAGTACTTC. Residues: CAWMLRGSDEQYF. Full variable domain (outside the CDR3, taken from reference TRBV30 and TRBJ2-7): SQTIHQWPATLVQPVGSPLSLECTVEGTSNPNLYWYRQAAGRGLQLLFYSVGIGQISSEVPQNLSASRPQDRQFILSSKKLLLSDSGFYLCAWMLRGSDEQYFGPGTRLTVT.

The chain has TRBV7-8 and TRBJ1-1; D possibly corresponds to TRBD1 (6 bases). V gave up 1 base and J gave up 7 bases, with 13 bases separating them. The germline V gene encodes CDR1 SGHVS and CDR2 FQNEAQ. The CDR3 runs 14 residues. CDR3 in amino acids: CASSLGNRVSEAFF. In DNA form, the CDR3 reads TGTGCCAGCAGCTTAGGGAACAGGGTTAGTGAAGCTTTCTTT.